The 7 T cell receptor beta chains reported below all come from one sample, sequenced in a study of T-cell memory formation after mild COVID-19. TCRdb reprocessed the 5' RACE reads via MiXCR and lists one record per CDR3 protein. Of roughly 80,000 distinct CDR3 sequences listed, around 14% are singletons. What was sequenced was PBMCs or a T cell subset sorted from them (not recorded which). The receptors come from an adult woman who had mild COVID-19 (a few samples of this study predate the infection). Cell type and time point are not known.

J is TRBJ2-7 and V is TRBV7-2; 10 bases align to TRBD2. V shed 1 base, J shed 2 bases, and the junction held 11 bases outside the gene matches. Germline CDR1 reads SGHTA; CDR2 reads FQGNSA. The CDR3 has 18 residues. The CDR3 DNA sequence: TGTGCCAGCAGCTTAGGCGGTCGAGCGGGAGGGCTGACCTACGAGCAGTACTTC. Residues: CASSLGGRAGGLTYEQYF.

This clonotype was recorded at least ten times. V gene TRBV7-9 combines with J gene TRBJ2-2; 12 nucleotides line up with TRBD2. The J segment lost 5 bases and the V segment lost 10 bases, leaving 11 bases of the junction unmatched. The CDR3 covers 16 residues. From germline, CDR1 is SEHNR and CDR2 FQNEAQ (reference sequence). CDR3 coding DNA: TGTGCCACTCCGGGACTAGCGGGTCTAGAGACCGGGGAGCTGTTTTTT. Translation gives CATPGLAGLETGELFF.

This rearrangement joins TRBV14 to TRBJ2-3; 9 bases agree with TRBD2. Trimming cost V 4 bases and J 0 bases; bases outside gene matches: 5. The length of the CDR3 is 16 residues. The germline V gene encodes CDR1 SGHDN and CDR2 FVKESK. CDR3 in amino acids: CASSPLAGSSTDTQYF. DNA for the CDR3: TGTGCCAGCAGCCCTCTAGCGGGAAGTAGCACAGATACGCAGTATTTT.

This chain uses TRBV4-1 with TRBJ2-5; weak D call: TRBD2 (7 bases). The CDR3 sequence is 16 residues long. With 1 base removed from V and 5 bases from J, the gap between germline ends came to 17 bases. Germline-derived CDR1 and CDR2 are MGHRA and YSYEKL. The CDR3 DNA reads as TGCGCCAGCAGCCAAGTTGAGGGGGGGCCGGGGGAGACCCAGTACTTC. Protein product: CASSQVEGGPGETQYF.

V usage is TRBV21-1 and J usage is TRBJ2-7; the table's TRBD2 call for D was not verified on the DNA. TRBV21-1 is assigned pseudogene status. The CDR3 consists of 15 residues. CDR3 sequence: CASSMVLPRSYEQYF. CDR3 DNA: TGTGCCAGCTCGATGGTTCTCCCAAGGTCCTACGAGCAGTACTTC.

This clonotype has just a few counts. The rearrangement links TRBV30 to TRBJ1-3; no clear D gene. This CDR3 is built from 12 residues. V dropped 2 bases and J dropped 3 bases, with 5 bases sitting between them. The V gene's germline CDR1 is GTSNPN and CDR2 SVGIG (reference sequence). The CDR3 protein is CAWSLGGNTIYF. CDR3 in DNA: TGTGCCTGGAGTCTAGGTGGAAACACCATATATTTT.

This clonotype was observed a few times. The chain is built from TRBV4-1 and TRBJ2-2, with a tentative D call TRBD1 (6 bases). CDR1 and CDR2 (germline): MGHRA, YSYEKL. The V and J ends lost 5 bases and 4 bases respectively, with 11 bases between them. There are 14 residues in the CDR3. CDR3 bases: TGCGCCAGCAGCGAACAACAGGGCACCGGGGAGCTGTTTTTT. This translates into CASSEQQGTGELFF.